The 15 T cell receptor beta chains in this list originate from one sample, sequenced in a study of shared clonotypes between healthy human individuals. Using immunoSEQ multiplex PCR, the repertoire was profiled, and TCRdb retains in-frame clones only, with some absent. The table records about 2.1 million clones, 80% to 95% of them present only once. CD45RO-negative, CCR7-positively selected cells formed the naive CD8 fraction, excluding terminally differentiated effector memory CD45RA+ cells. The sample comprised naive CD8+ T cells from PBMCs. Receptors were obtained from a young man in good health. Some clones in this sample may be carry-over from other donors' samples.

This sequence joins TRBV6-1 and TRBJ2-7, with 12 bases lining up with TRBD2. CDR1 and CDR2 (germline): MNHNS, SASEGT. The CDR3 has 12 residues. Unmatched junction bases numbered 1, after V lost 7 bases and J lost 6 bases. DNA for the CDR3: TGTGCCAGCACTAGCGGGAGGGGCGAGCAGTACTTC. Residues: CASTSGRGEQYF.

This chain links TRBV4-3 with TRBJ1-4; a weak D match, TRBD1 (5 bases). Germline V gene sequence: CDR1 LGHNA, CDR2 YSLEER. CDR3 length: 17 residues. V lost 4 bases, J lost 0 bases, and 15 bases lay in between. CDR3: CASSLRQLLATNEKLFF. In nucleotides, the CDR3 is TGCGCCAGCAGCCTCCGACAGCTCCTCGCAACTAATGAAAAACTGTTTTTT.

Concerning this clone itself: The sample has other DNA sequences that encode this CDR3 too. The rearrangement uses TRBV9 and TRBJ1-1; the D is unclear. V was pared by 0 bases and J by 2 bases, with 5 bases between. This CDR3 is built from 13 residues. Per the germline V gene, CDR1 is SGDLS and CDR2 is YYNGEE. CDR3: CASSVVTNTEAFF. DNA for the CDR3: TGTGCCAGCAGCGTAGTGACAAACACTGAAGCTTTCTTT.

This chain joins TRBV15 and TRBJ2-7; TRBD2 might be the D (5 bases). Germline V gene sequence: CDR1 LNHNV, CDR2 YYDKDF (reference sequence). V was trimmed by 4 bases and J by 2 bases, leaving 12 bases between them. The CDR3 totals 14 residues. Here the CDR3 reads CATSKRDGTYEQYF. CDR3 bases: TGTGCCACCAGCAAGAGAGACGGGACCTACGAGCAGTACTTC. The full variable domain, its missing parts supplied by reference TRBV15 and TRBJ2-7, is DAMVIQNPRYQVTQFGKPVTLSCSQTLNHNVMYWYQQKSSQAPKLLFHYYDKDFNNEADTPDNFQSRRPNTSFCFLDIRSPGLGDTAMYLCATSKRDGTYEQYFGPGTRLTVT.

The genes are TRBV7-8 and TRBJ2-1, with D hard to call. This CDR3 comprises 14 residues. V gave up 1 base and J gave up 3 bases, with 7 bases separating them. The germline V gene encodes CDR1 SGHVS and CDR2 FQNEAQ. This chain's CDR3 is CASSLDGVYNEQFF. CDR3 DNA: TGTGCCAGCAGCTTAGATGGGGTCTACAATGAGCAGTTCTTC.

The chain has TRBV15 and TRBJ2-7; the match to TRBD1 covers 7 bases. CDR3 length equals 15 residues. The ends lost 4 bases at V and 5 bases at J; junction bases unmatched: 11. The V gene's germline CDR1 is LNHNV and CDR2 YYDKDF (reference sequence). This CDR3 is CATSTRDRVFNEQYF. The CDR3 DNA sequence: TGTGCCACCAGCACCCGAGACAGGGTGTTCAACGAGCAGTACTTC.

The chain carries TRBV11-2 and TRBJ2-1; 9 bases align to TRBD2. The V segment lost 0 bases and the J segment 3 bases; nucleotides outside the gene matches: 3. The CDR3 is 16 amino acids. The germline V gene encodes CDR1 SGHAT and CDR2 FQNNGV. The CDR3: CASSLDGTSSYNEQFF. In nucleotides, the CDR3 is TGTGCCAGCAGCTTAGATGGGACTAGCAGCTACAATGAGCAGTTCTTC.

The V call is TRBV6-5, the J call TRBJ2-7; 8 bases are a match to TRBD1. The trim removed 5 bases at V and 3 bases at J, leaving 6 bases unmatched. CDR1 and CDR2 (germline): MNHEY, SVGAGI. This CDR3 comprises 14 residues. The CDR3 coding sequence is TGTGCCAGCAGTCTCAGGGGGCATGTCTACGAGCAGTACTTC. Encoded protein: CASSLRGHVYEQYF.

The rearrangement uses TRBV27 and TRBJ1-2, with a possible D match to TRBD1 (5 bases). V was trimmed by 3 bases and J by 6 bases, leaving 20 bases between them. This CDR3 has 16 amino acids. CDR1 is MNHEY and CDR2 is SMNVEV in the germline V gene (reference sequence). The CDR3 spells CASSLISGAPGDGYTF. For the CDR3, the DNA is TGTGCCAGCAGTTTGATTAGCGGTGCCCCGGGGGATGGCTACACCTTC.

Concerning this clone: Germline and junction disagree at one end, which may indicate a read error. The V and J genes are TRBV27 and TRBJ2-5; D gene uncertain. Germline CDR1 is MNHEY and CDR2 is SMNVEV (reference sequence). The CDR3 is 13 amino acids. Written as DNA, the CDR3 is TGTGCCAGCAGATTATCGATTGAAGAGACCCAGTACTTC. Translation gives CASRLSIEETQYF.

In its sample, this clone was seen once. This rearrangement joins TRBV9 to TRBJ2-1, with 11 nucleotides matching TRBD2. Germline loops: CDR1 SGDLS, CDR2 YYNGEE. CDR3 length equals 17 residues. The V segment lost 3 bases and the J segment 8 bases; nucleotides outside the gene matches: 13. In DNA, the CDR3 is TGTGCCAGCAGCGGACAGTTAGCGGGAGGGCCTGTGGATGAGCAGTTCTTC. Protein: CASSGQLAGGPVDEQFF.

The chain carries TRBV5-6 and TRBJ1-1; TRBD1 matches at 7 bases. J gave up 0 bases and V 0 bases, and 8 bases lay outside the gene matches. Germline-derived CDR1 and CDR2 are SGHDT and YYEEEE. This CDR3 region has 17 residues. This chain's CDR3 is CASSLGQGVAVNTEAFF. The CDR3 DNA is TGTGCCAGCAGCTTGGGTCAGGGGGTGGCGGTGAACACTGAAGCTTTCTTT.

With respect to this clone: At the DNA level, this CDR3 is encoded by other sequences in the same sample as well. The V gene is TRBV9, the J gene TRBJ2-3; 10 bases agree with TRBD1. Germline CDR1 reads SGDLS; CDR2 reads YYNGEE. V dropped 0 bases and J dropped 1; count of bases not matched to a gene: 2. The CDR3 covers 16 residues. CDR3 residues: CASSVAGTGGTDTQYF. CDR3 nucleotide sequence: TGTGCCAGCAGCGTAGCGGGGACAGGGGGCACAGATACGCAGTATTTT.

The genes are TRBV5-6 and TRBJ1-5; no definite D call. Germline CDR1 SGHDT, CDR2 YYEEEE. This CDR3 contains 16 residues. V lost 4 bases to trimming and J lost 5 bases, with 19 bases between them. CDR3 nucleotide sequence: TGTGCCAGCAGCCCGAATCGGAGGAGAGCCTATCAGCCCCAGCATTTT. It is translated as CASSPNRRRAYQPQHF.

CDR3 sequence: CASSFFWEGEQYF. The CDR3 DNA reads as TGTGCCAGCAGCTTTTTTTGGGAGGGCGAGCAGTACTTC. The rearrangement uses TRBV7-9 and TRBJ2-7, with 7 bases identical to TRBD2. The CDR3 has 13 residues. The ends lost 3 bases at V and 6 bases at J; junction bases unmatched: 5. CDR1 and CDR2 (germline): SEHNR, FQNEAQ (reference sequence).